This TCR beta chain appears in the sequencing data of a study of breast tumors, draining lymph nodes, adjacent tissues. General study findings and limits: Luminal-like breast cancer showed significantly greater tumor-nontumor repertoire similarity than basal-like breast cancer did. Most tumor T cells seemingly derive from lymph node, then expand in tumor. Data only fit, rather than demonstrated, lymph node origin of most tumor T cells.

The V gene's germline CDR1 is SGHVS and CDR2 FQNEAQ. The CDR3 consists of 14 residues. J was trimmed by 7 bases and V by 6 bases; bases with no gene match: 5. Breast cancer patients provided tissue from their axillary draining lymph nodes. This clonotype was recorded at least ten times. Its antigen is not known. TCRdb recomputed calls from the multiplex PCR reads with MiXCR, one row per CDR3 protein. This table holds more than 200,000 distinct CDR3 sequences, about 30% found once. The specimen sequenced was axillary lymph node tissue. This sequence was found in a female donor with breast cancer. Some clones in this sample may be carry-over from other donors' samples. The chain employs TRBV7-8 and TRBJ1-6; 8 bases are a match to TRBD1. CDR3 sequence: CASRMTGDNSPLHF. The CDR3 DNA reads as TGTGCCAGCAGAATGACAGGGGACAATTCACCCCTCCACTTT.